Listed below are T cell receptor beta chains from one sample, sequenced in a study of T cell responses to AZD1222 COVID-19 vaccine. This table comes from immunoSEQ multiplex PCR, and its TCRdb copy is limited to in-frame clones, with some not included. The data hold approximately 69,000 clones, with roughly 80% observed a single time. The starting material was peripheral blood, obtained 28 days after the second AZD1222 dose. All receptors come from an adult who received the AZD1222 COVID-19 vaccine. Each CDR3 is given with its conserved first and last residue. D genes are given only for firm matches. Only some rows state a clone size, as once, few, many or a class for expanded clones.

clone_size,j_call,v_call,d_call,cdr3_nt,cdr3_aa
.,TRBJ2-7,TRBV5-6,.,TGTGCCAGCAGCCCATTGGCGGGGGCCTCCTACGAGCAGTACTTC,CASSPLAGASYEQYF
.,TRBJ2-5,TRBV19,TRBD2,TGTGCCAGTAGTATAGAGGGACTAGCGGGGCAAGAGACCCAGTACTTC,CASSIEGLAGQETQYF
.,TRBJ2-3,TRBV5-1,TRBD2,TGCGCCAGCAGCCTGACTAGCGGGAGTCCAGATACGCAGTATTTT,CASSLTSGSPDTQYF
.,TRBJ1-1,TRBV7-9,.,TGTGCCAGCAGTCCCCCAGGATTAGGGAACACTGAAGCTTTCTTT,CASSPPGLGNTEAFF
.,TRBJ2-2,TRBV10-1,.,TGCGCCAGCAGTGTTGCTGGGAACACCGGGGAGCTGTTTTTT,CASSVAGNTGELFF
.,TRBJ1-1,TRBV5-1,.,TGCGCCAGCAGCTTGGATCAGAGGGCCAGGGAAATGAACACTGAAGCTTTCTTT,CASSLDQRAREMNTEAFF
.,TRBJ2-1,TRBV9,.,TGTGCCAGCAGCCCTAAGACGGATACCCCCCACAATGAGCAGTTCTTC,CASSPKTDTPHNEQFF
.,TRBJ1-1,TRBV10-2,.,TGCGCCAGCATGGGTAGAATGAACACTGAAGCTTTCTTT,CASMGRMNTEAFF
.,TRBJ2-7,TRBV5-5,.,TGTGCCAGCAGCTTGGCCTTGGTTCCCGAGCAGTACTTC,CASSLALVPEQYF
.,TRBJ2-7,TRBV4-1,.,TGCGCCAGCAGCCAAGAGGCAGACTATCCCTACGAGCAGTACTTC,CASSQEADYPYEQYF
.,TRBJ2-7,TRBV7-6,.,TGTGCCAGCAGCCCCCCGGGGACTCCGAAGCAGTACTTC,CASSPPGTPKQYF
once,TRBJ2-6,TRBV28,.,TGTGCCAGCAGTTTATGGGTAGGGTCCGGGGCCAACGTCCTGACTTTC,CASSLWVGSGANVLTF
.,TRBJ2-1,TRBV19,TRBD2,TGTGCCAGTAGTAGATCGACTAGCGGGAGGGCATACAATGAGCAGTTCTTC,CASSRSTSGRAYNEQFF
.,TRBJ2-3,TRBV19,TRBD2,TGTGCCAGTAGAACGGGACTAGCGGCTGATACGCAGTATTTT,CASRTGLAADTQYF
.,TRBJ1-2,TRBV2,TRBD1,TGTGCCAGCAGTTACAGGGGGCTCTATGGCTACACCTTC,CASSYRGLYGYTF
.,TRBJ2-1,TRBV7-9,.,TGTGCCAGCAGCTCAAGCGGGACAACGCAGTTCTTC,CASSSSGTTQFF
.,TRBJ2-1,TRBV24-1,.,TGTGCCACCAGTGACCCGGGGAGTGAGCAGTTCTTC,CATSDPGSEQFF
.,TRBJ1-6,TRBV27,.,TGTGCCAGCAGCTTCGGGGGCTGGTCACCCCTCCACTTT,CASSFGGWSPLHF
.,TRBJ2-3,TRBV4-1,.,TGCGCCAGCAGCCTTGGGCGGGGGCTCCCAGATACGCAGTATTTT,CASSLGRGLPDTQYF
.,TRBJ2-3,TRBV5-1,.,TGCGCCAGCAGCCCAACCCCGGGCACAGATACGCAGTATTTT,CASSPTPGTDTQYF
.,TRBJ2-3,TRBV6-5,.,TGTGCCAGCAGCTACCTGGGCGATACGCAGTATTTT,CASSYLGDTQYF
medium-sized,TRBJ2-3,TRBV27,.,TGTGCCAGCAGCAGGACTATTGGGGATACGCAGTATTTT,CASSRTIGDTQYF
.,TRBJ2-7,TRBV19,.,TGTGCCAGTAGTACCAACAGGGGCGCCGGGGGATACGAGCAGTACTTC,CASSTNRGAGGYEQYF
.,TRBJ2-4,TRBV12-3/TRBV12-4,TRBD1,TGTGCCAGCAGTCTCAGGGACAGAAACATTCAGTACTTC,CASSLRDRNIQYF
.,TRBJ2-1,TRBV25-1,.,TGTGCCAGCAGTGAATCCCAGCAGTTCTTC,CASSESQQFF
.,TRBJ1-1,TRBV6-5,TRBD1,TGTGCCAGCTCTCGGACAGGCTACACTGAAGCTTTCTTT,CASSRTGYTEAFF
few,TRBJ1-2,TRBV7-3,TRBD1,TGTGCCAGCAGCCTCCCCCTCGGACAGGGCCATCAGGGCTACACCTTC,CASSLPLGQGHQGYTF
.,TRBJ1-2,TRBV12-5,.,TGTGCTAGTGGACCCGACAGGAATCGCTACACCTTC,CASGPDRNRYTF
once,TRBJ1-2,TRBV29-1,.,TGCAGCGTTGACCTGGGCGGCTATGGCTACACCTTC,CSVDLGGYGYTF
.,TRBJ2-3,TRBV11-1,.,TGTGCCAGCAGCTTAGTGCGGGGCCCCGATACGCAGTATTTT,CASSLVRGPDTQYF